This note documents a single T cell receptor beta chain sequence. What it binds is unknown. This specimen comes from a study of cytomegalovirus exposure and HLA in healthy donors. Overall study findings and caveats: In a later analysis, common viral pathogens appeared linked to several of the most significant clusters. Later on, analysis showed that most CMV-associated TCR beta chains appeared to be HLA-restricted. For most TCR beta V segments, an earlier analysis put the productive rate at about 87% or about 30% of the time.

The PCR was carried out with 60 Vbeta primers and 13 Jbeta primers. Method: immunoSEQ multiplex PCR; TCRdb's copy keeps in-frame clones and lacks some. The data hold tens of thousands of clones, with around 75% observed a single time. The CDR3 consists of 15 residues. Trimming took off 4 bases at V and 2 bases at J, with 15 bases between the two ends. The germline CDR1 and CDR2 sequences are SGHRS and YFSETQ. This sequence joins TRBV5-1 and TRBJ1-2; D is possibly TRBD1 (5 bases). The sequence was collected from a man aged 50 to 59 in good health and CMV-seropositive. Sequenced input: PBMCs. CDR3 coding DNA: TGCGCCAGCAGCACGGCGGTCTGGGGCAACTATGGCTACACCTTC. Protein product: CASSTAVWGNYGYTF.